This TCR beta chain was captured in a study of blood T cell dynamics during melanoma immunotherapy. Trimming shortened V by 4 bases and J by 0 bases, and 14 bases separated the two germline ends. Germline CDR1 reads SGHRS; CDR2 reads YFSETQ. The CDR3 runs to 16 residues. Method: immunoSEQ multiplex PCR; TCRdb's copy keeps in-frame clones and lacks some. The table lists several thousand clones, 70% to 90% of them singletons. Time point in this sample: week 3, after first cycle of checkpoint inhibitor. The chain links TRBV5-1 to TRBJ2-1; D perhaps matches TRBD1 (6 bases). The specimen was blood, collected from a patient treated with checkpoint blockade. This sequence was found in a human donor with melanoma. CDR3 loop: CASSPDSFSSYNEQFF. CDR3 nucleotides: TGCGCCAGCAGCCCGGACAGCTTCAGCTCCTACAATGAGCAGTTCTTC.